Described below is a single T cell receptor beta chain sequence and its context. Its target is unknown. The sample comes from a study of STAT3 mutations in large granular lymphocyte leukemia. Across the study: Canonical activating STAT3 mutations were detected in roughly half of the longitudinally sequenced T-LGLL patients.

Study findings and constraints: In T-cell large granular lymphocyte leukemia, about half of patients showed multiple immunodominant subclonotypes.

Average productive template count per sample was about 40,773. Clones were read by immunoSEQ multiplex PCR, and TCRdb kept only the in-frame ones, dropping some. The sample contains approximately 45,000 clones, around 80% of which appear only once. The germline V gene has CDR1 MRHNA and CDR2 SNTAGT. The germline V and J ends were trimmed by 3 bases and 1 base, with 9 bases remaining between them. There are 15 residues in the CDR3. The specimen sequenced was PBMCs. This clonotype originated in a human donor with T large granular lymphocyte leukemia. Some clones in this sample may be carry-over from other donors' samples. The chain recombines TRBV6-4 with TRBJ2-2; TRBD1 or TRBD2 may be the D gene (5 bases each). As DNA, the CDR3 is TGTGCCAGCAGTGATGGGGACGGGAACACCGGGGAGCTGTTTTTT. The encoded protein is CASSDGDGNTGELFF.